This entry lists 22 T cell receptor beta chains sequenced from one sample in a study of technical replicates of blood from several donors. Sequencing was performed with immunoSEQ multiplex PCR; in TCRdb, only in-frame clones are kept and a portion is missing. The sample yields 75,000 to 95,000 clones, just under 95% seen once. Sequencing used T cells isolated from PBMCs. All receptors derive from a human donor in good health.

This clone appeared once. In DNA form, the CDR3 reads TGCGCCAGCAGCCAAACCCAGGGGGCAAGATACGGGGCTAATGAAAAACTGTTTTTT. Amino acids: CASSQTQGARYGANEKLFF. The J gene is TRBJ1-4, the V gene TRBV4-1; 8 nucleotides agree with TRBD1. Unmatched junction bases numbered 14, after V lost 2 bases and J lost 3 bases. The CDR3 contains 19 residues. Germline V CDR1 and CDR2: MGHRA, YSYEKL.

CDR3 nucleotides: TGTGCCAGCAGTTTATCTTCGGACACTGAAGCTTTCTTT. It codes for CASSLSSDTEAFF. This chain connects TRBV27 to TRBJ1-1, with D unclear. The CDR3 length is 13 residues. Germline CDR1 is MNHEY and CDR2 is SMNVEV (reference sequence). The V gene lost 0 bases and the J gene lost 3 bases, with 5 bases spanning the gap.

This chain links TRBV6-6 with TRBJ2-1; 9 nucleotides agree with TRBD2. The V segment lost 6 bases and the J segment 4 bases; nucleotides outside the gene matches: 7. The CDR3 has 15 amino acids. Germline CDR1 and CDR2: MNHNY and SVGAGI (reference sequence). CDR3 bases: TGTGCCAGCAGGTCCGGACTAGCGCGATACAATGAGCAGTTCTTC. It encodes CASRSGLARYNEQFF.

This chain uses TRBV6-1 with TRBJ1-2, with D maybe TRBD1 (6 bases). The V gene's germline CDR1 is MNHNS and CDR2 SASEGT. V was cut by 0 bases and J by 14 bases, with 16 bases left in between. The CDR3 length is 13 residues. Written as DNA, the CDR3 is TGTGCCAGCAGTGAAGCCGGAGGACAGTCCGTTACCTTC. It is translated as CASSEAGGQSVTF.

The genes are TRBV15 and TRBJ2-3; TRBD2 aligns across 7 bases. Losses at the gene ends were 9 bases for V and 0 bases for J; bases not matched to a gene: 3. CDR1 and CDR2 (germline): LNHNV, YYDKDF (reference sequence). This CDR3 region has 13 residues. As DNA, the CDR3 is TGTGCCACGAGTAGCGGGAGCACAGATACGCAGTATTTT. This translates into CATSSGSTDTQYF. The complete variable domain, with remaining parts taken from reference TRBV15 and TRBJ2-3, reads DAMVIQNPRYQVTQFGKPVTLSCSQTLNHNVMYWYQQKSSQAPKLLFHYYDKDFNNEADTPDNFQSRRPNTSFCFLDIRSPGLGDTAMYLCATSSGSTDTQYFGPGTRLTVL.

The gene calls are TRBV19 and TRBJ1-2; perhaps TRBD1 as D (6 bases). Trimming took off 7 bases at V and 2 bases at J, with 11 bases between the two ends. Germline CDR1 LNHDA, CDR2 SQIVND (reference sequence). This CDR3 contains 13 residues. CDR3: CASKWTDNYGYTF. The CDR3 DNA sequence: TGTGCCAGTAAGTGGACAGACAACTATGGCTACACCTTC. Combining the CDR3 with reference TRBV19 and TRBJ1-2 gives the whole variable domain DGGITQSPKYLFRKEGQNVTLSCEQNLNHDAMYWYRQDPGQGLRLIYYSQIVNDFQKGDIAEGYSVSREKKESFPLTVTSAQKNPTAFYLCASKWTDNYGYTFGSGTRLTVV.

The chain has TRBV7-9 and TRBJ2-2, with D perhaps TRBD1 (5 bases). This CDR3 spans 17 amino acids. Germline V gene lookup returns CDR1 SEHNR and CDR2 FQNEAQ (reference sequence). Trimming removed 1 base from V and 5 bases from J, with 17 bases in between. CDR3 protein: CASSLGAPTARTGELFF. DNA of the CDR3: TGTGCCAGCAGCTTAGGGGCCCCGACAGCTCGGACCGGGGAGCTGTTTTTT.

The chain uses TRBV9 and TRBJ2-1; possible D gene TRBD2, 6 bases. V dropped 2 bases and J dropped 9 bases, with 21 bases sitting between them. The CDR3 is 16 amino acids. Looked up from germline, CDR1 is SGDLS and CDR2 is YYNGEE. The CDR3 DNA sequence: TGTGCCAGCAGCGTGGAACCGGGACGGAGGGACTCTGAGCAGTTCTTC. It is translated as CASSVEPGRRDSEQFF.

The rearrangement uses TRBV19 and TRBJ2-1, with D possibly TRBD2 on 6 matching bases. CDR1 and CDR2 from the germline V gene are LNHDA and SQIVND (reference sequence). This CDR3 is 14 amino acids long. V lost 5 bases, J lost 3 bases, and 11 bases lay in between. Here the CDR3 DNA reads TGTGCCAGTAGTCCGGAGGGGCTCTACAATGAGCAGTTCTTC. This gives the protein CASSPEGLYNEQFF.

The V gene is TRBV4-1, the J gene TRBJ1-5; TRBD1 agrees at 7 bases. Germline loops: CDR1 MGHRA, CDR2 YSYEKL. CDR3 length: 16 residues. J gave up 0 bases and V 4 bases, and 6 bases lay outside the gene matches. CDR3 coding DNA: TGCGCCAGCAGCCCCGGACAGGTTTATAGCAATCAGCCCCAGCATTTT. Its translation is CASSPGQVYSNQPQHF.

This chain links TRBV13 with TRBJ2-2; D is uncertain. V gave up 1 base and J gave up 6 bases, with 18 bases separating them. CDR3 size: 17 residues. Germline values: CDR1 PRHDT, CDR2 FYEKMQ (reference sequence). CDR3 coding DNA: TGTGCCAGCAGCTTAGATGGTGGCCTCGGAACAGCCGGGGAGCTGTTTTTT. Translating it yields CASSLDGGLGTAGELFF.

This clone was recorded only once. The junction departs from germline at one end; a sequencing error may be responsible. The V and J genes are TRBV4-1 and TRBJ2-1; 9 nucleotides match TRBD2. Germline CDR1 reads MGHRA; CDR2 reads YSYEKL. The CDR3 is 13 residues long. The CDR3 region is CATSGRIYNEQFF. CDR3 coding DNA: TGCGCCACCAGCGGGAGGATTTACAATGAGCAGTTCTTC.

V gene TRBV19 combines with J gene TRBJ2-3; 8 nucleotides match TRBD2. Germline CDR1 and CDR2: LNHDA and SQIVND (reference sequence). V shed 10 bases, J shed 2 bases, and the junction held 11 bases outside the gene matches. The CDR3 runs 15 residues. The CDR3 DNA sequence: TGTGCCACTTCCCCGGCGGGAGGACCCACAGATACGCAGTATTTT. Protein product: CATSPAGGPTDTQYF.

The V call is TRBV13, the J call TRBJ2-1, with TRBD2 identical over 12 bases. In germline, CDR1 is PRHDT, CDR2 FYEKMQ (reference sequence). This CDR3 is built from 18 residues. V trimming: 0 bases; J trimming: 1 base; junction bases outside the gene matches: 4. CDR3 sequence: CASSLGPLAGGSYNEQFF. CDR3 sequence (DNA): TGTGCCAGCAGCTTAGGACCTCTAGCGGGGGGGTCCTACAATGAGCAGTTCTTC.

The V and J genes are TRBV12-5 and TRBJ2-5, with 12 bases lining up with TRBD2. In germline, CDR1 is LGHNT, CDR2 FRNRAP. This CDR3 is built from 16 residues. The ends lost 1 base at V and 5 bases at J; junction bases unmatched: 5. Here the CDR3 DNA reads TGTGCTAGTGGTTTGGCCCTAGCGGGGGGGCCGGAGACCCAGTACTTC. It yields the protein CASGLALAGGPETQYF.

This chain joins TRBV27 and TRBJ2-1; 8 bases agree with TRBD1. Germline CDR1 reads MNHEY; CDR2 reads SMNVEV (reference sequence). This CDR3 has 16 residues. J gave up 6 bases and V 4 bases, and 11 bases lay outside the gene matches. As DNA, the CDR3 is TGTGCCAGCAGTTCCTACGGACAGGGTTACGGCAATGAGCAGTTCTTC. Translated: CASSSYGQGYGNEQFF.

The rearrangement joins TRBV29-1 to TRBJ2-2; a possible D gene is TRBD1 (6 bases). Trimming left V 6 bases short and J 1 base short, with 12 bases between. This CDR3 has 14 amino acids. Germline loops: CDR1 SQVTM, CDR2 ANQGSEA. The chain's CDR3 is CSVGKTGNTGELFF. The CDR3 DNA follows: TGCAGCGTCGGAAAGACAGGGAACACCGGGGAGCTGTTTTTT.

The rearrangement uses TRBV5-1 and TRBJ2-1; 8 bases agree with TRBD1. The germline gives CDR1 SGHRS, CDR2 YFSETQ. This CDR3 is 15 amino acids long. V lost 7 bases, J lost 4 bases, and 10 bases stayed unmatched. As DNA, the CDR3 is TGCGCCAGCCGTGCCACAGGGGGATCATACAATGAGCAGTTCTTC. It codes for CASRATGGSYNEQFF.

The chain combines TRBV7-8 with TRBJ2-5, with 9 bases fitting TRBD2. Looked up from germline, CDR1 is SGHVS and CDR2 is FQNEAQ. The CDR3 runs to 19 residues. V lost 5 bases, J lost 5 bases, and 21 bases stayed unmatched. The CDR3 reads CASSPLGGGGKFGRETQYF. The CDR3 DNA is TGTGCCAGCAGCCCCCTGGGCGGGGGGGGCAAATTCGGAAGGGAGACCCAGTACTTC.

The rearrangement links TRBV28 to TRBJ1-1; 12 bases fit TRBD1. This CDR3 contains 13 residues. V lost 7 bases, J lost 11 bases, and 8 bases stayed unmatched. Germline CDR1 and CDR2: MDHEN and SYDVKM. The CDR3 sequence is CASTSGQGATAFF. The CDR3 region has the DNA TGTGCCAGCACCTCGGGACAGGGGGCTACGGCTTTCTTT.

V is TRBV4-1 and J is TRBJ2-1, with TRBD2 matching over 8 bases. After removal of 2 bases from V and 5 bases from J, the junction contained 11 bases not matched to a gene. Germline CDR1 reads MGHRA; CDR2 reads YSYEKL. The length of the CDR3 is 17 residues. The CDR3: CASSQPLRRGADNEQFF. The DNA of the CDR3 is TGCGCCAGCAGCCAACCCCTTCGGCGGGGGGCAGACAATGAGCAGTTCTTC.

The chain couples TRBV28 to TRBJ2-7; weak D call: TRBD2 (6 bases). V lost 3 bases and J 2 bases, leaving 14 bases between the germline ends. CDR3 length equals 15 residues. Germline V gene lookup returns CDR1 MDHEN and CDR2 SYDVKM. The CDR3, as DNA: TGTGCCAGCAGTTTTCCGCGGGGACTCGCCTACGAGCAGTACTTC. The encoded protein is CASSFPRGLAYEQYF. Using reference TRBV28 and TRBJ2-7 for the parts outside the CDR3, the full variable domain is DVKVTQSSRYLVKRTGEKVFLECVQDMDHENMFWYRQDPGLGLRLIYFSYDVKMKEKGDIPEGYSVSREKKERFSLILESASTNQTSMYLCASSFPRGLAYEQYFGPGTRLTVT.